A single T cell receptor beta chain is shown here with its context. The sample holds many counts of this clonotype. Its antigen is still unknown. No much larger clonotype is one base removed from it; base qualities were not supplied. These reads were obtained on an Illumina HiSeq 1500. The public sequencing data were trimmed at Q25 with fastp and processed into clonotypes with MiXCR by TCRdb, which kept only in-frame beta chains. Rows with one shared CDR3 protein collapse into an entry with the most common genes and DNA. In this sample the table shows approximately 500,000 distinct CDR3 sequences, roughly 12% of which occur a single time. The ten largest account for roughly 10% of the sample. V and J are trimmed by 8 bases and 4 bases, and the gene matches miss 12 bases of the junction. Spanning cysteine to phenylalanine, the CDR3 consists of 15 amino acids. Only the CDR3 DNA stays, 45 bases, in frame from base 1. Taken from the germline V gene, the CDR1 and CDR2 loops are MDHEN and SYDVKM.

This sample is drawn from a study of T cell repertoires in cytomegalovirus infection (dated by TCRdb to about 2019). In the study overall: Donor HLA type was relevant to the analysis, because carriage of CMV infection together with the matching HLA type was indicated by public TCR beta signatures. The paper as a whole reports these results and caveats: In the ex vivo response, HLA-C-restricted CMV-specific TCR beta clonotypes were dominant, and in two of eight donors the single most frequent clonotype came from this HLA-C-restricted group. In both this cohort and an independent approximately 400-donor cohort, the cumulative frequency of public TCR beta family members distinguished carriers of CMV infection plus the relevant HLA type.

This TCR was recovered from a human donor in good health (CMV status not recorded). Some clones in this sample may be carry-over from other donors' samples. The sequence is built from TRBV28 and TRBJ2-7; TRBD2 lines up with 9 middle nucleotides. The sample taken for sequencing was PBMCs. The bases read TGTGCCAGCTGCTCAGTGAGCGGGAGGTTATACGAGCAGTACTTC. It encodes CASCSVSGRLYEQYF.